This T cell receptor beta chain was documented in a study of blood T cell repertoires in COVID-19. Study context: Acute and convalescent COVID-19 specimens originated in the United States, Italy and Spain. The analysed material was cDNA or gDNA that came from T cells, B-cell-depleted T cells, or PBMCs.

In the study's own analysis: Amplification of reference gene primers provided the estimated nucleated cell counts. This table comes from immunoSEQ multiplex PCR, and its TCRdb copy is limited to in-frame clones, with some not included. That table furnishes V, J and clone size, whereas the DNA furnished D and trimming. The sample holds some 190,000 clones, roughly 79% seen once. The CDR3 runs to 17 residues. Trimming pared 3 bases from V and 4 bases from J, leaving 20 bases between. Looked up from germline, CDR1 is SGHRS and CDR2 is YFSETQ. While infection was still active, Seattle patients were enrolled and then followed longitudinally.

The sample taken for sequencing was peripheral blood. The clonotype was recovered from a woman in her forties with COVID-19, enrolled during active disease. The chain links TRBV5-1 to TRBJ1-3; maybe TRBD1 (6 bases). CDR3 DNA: TGCGCCAGCAGCTGGAGATTACAGGGTGGTTTCGGAAACACCATATATTTT. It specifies CASSWRLQGGFGNTIYF.